This TCR beta chain originates from a study of Ad26.COV2.S vaccination and SARS-CoV-2 variants. V lost 5 bases and J lost 2; bases outside the gene matches: 16. Per germline, CDR1 MNHEY and CDR2 SMNVEV (reference sequence). The CDR3 consists of 18 residues. Documented treatment: roughly 20 received Ad26.COV2.S at low or high dose, single or two shots; roughly five received placebo; per-sample allocation not given. The investigators took samples on day 63 after the first vaccine or placebo injection. Sequencing was performed with immunoSEQ multiplex PCR; in TCRdb, only in-frame clones are kept and a portion is missing. The sample includes about 400,000 clones, 70% to 90% of them seen just once.

This sequence originates from a person between 18 and 60 years old who received the Ad26.COV2.S COVID-19 vaccine or a placebo. The sequences come from peripheral blood, collected in a trial of Ad26.COV2.S vaccine versus placebo. The rearrangement joins TRBV27 to TRBJ2-3; 7 bases are a match to TRBD1. The CDR3 reads CASSLTRDSLTYTDTQYF. Written as DNA, the CDR3 is TGTGCCAGCAGTCTAACCCGGGACAGCCTAACCTACACAGATACGCAGTATTTT.